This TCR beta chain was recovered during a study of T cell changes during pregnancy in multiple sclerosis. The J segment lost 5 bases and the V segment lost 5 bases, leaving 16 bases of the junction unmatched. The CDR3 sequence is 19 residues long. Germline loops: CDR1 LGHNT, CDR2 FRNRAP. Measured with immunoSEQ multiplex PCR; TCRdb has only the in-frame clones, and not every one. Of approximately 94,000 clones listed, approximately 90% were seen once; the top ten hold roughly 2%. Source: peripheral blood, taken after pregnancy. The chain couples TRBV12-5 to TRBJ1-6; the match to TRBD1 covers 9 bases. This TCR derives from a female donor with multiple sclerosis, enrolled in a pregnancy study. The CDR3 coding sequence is TGTGCTAGTGGTAGTCGGGACAGGGAAGAAGTAAGTCATAATTCACCCCTCCACTTT. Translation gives CASGSRDREEVSHNSPLHF.